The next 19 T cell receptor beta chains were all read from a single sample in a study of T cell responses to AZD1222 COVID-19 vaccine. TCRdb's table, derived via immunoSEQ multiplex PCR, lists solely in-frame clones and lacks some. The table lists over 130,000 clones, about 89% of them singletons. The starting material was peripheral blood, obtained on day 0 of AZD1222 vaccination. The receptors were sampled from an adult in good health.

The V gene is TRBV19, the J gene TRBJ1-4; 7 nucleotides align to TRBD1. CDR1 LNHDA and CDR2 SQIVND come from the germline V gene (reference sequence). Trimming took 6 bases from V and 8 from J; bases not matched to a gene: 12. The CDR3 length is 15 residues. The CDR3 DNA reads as TGTGCCAGTAGAAGCGGACAGGTTCATCGGGAAAAACTGTTTTTT. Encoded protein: CASRSGQVHREKLFF.

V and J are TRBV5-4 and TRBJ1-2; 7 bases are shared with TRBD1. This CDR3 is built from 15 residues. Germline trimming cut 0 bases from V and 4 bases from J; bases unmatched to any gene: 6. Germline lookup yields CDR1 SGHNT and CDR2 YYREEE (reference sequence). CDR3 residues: CASSLGQGYSYGYTF. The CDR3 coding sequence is TGTGCCAGCAGCTTGGGACAGGGTTACTCCTATGGCTACACCTTC.

As DNA, the CDR3 is TGTGCCAGCAGCGTAGAAACAGGGGGCTCTGGGGCCAACGTCCTGACTTTC. Translating it yields CASSVETGGSGANVLTF. This sequence joins TRBV9 and TRBJ2-6, with 8 bases identical to TRBD1. This CDR3 spans 17 amino acids. Germline V gene data show CDR1 as SGDLS and CDR2 as YYNGEE. V shed 0 bases, J shed 0 bases, and the junction held 2 bases outside the gene matches.

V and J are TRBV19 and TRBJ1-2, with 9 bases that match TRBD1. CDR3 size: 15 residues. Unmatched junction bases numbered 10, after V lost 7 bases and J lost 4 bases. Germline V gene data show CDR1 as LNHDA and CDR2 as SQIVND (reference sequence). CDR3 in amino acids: CASTPGGQGIYGYTF. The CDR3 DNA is TGTGCCAGTACCCCAGGGGGACAGGGCATCTATGGCTACACCTTC.

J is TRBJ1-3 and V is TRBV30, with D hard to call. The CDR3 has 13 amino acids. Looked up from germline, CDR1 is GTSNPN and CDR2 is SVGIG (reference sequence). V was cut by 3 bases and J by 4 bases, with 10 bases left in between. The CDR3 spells CAWSPSYGNTIYF. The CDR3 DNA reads TGTGCCTGGAGCCCCAGCTACGGAAACACCATATATTTT.

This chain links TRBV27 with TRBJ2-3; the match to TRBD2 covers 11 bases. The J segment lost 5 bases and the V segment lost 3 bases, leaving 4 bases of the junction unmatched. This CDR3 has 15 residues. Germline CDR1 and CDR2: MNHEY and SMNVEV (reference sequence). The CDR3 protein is CASSLLAGGGDTQYF. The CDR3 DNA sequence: TGTGCCAGCAGTTTGCTAGCGGGAGGAGGAGATACGCAGTATTTT.

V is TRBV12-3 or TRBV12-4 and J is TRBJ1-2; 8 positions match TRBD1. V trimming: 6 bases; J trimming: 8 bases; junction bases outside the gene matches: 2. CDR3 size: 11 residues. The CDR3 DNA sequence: TGTGCCAGCAGCGGACAGGGCGGCTACACCTTC. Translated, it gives CASSGQGGYTF.

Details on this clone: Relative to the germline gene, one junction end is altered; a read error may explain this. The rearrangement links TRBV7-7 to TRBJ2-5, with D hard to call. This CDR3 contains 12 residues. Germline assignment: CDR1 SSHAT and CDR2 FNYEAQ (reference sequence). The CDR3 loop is CASSFYGETQYF. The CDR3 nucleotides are TGTGCTAGCAGCTTCTACGGGGAGACCCAGTACTTC.

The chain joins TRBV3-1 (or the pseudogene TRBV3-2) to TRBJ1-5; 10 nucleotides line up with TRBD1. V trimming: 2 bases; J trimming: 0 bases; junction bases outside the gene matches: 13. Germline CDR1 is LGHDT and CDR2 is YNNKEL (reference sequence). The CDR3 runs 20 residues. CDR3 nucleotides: TGTGCCAGCAGCCAATCAACCGGGACAGGGGATACCCTTAGCAATCAGCCCCAGCATTTT. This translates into CASSQSTGTGDTLSNQPQHF.

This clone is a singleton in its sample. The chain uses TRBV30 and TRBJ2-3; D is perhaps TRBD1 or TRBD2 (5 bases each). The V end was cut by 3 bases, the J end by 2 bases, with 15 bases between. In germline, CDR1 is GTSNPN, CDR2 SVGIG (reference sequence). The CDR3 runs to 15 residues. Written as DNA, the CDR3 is TGTGCCTGGAGCCCGGGGCGTGTTATCACAGATACGCAGTATTTT. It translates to CAWSPGRVITDTQYF.

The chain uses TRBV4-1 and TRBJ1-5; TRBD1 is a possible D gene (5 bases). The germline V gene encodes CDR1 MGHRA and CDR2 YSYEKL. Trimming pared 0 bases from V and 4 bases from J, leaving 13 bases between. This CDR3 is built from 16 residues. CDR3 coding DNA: TGCGCCAGCAGCCAAGATCGTGTGGGGGGGAATCAGCCCCAGCATTTT. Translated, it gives CASSQDRVGGNQPQHF.

CDR3 protein: CAILGSNEQFF. DNA of the CDR3: TGTGCCATACTTGGATCTAATGAGCAGTTCTTC. The chain couples TRBV28 to TRBJ2-1; D is unclear. The CDR3 is made up of 11 amino acids. Trimming removed 10 bases at V and 7 bases at J, with 11 bases between. Germline CDR1 reads MDHEN; CDR2 reads SYDVKM. Using reference TRBV28 and TRBJ2-1 for the parts outside the CDR3, the full variable domain is DVKVTQSSRYLVKRTGEKVFLECVQDMDHENMFWYRQDPGLGLRLIYFSYDVKMKEKGDIPEGYSVSREKKERFSLILESASTNQTSMYLCAILGSNEQFFGPGTRLTVL.

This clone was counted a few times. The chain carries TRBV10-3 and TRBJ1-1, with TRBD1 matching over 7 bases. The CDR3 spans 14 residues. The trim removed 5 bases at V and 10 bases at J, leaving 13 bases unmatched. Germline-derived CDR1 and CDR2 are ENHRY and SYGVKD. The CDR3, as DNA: TGTGCCATCAGTCCCGGAGGAGGGGGCTTCCTAGCTTTCTTT. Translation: CAISPGGGGFLAFF.

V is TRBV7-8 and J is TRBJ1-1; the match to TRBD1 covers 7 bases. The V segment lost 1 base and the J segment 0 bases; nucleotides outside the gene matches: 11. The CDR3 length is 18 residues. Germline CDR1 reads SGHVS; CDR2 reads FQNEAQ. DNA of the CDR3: TGTGCCAGCAGCTTAGGGCGGTTTCAGGGGGTGCTGAACACTGAAGCTTTCTTT. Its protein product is CASSLGRFQGVLNTEAFF.

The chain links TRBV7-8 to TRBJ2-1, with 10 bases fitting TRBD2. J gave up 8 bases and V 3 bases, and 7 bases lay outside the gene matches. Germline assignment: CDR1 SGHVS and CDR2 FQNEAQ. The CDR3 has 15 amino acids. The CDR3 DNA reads TGTGCCAGCAGCTTTCAAGCGGGGGGGTGGGATGAGCAGTTCTTC. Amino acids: CASSFQAGGWDEQFF.

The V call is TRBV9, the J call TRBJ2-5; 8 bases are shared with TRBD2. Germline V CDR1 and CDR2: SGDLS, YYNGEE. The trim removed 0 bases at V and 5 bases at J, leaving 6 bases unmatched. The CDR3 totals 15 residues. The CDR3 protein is CASSVDSGRLETQYF. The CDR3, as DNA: TGTGCCAGCAGCGTAGACAGCGGGAGATTGGAGACCCAGTACTTC.

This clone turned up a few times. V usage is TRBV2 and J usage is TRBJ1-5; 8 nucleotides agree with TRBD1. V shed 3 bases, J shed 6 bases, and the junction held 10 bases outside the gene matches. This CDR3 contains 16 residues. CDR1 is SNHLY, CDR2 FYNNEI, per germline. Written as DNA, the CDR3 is TGTGCCAGCAGTGACGGTACAGGGGGAGTCGTTCAGCCCCAGCATTTT. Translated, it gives CASSDGTGGVVQPQHF.

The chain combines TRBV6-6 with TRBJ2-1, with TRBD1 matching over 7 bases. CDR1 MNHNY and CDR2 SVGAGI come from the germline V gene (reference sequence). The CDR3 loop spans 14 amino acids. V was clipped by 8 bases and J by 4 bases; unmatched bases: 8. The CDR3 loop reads CASQQDRSYNEQFF. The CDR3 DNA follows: TGTGCCAGCCAACAGGACAGGAGTTACAATGAGCAGTTCTTC.

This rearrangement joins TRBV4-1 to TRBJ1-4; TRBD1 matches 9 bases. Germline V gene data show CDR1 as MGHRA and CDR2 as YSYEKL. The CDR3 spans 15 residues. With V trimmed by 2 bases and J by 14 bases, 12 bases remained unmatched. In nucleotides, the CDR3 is TGCGCCAGCAGCCAAAGGGGACAGGGCGCCTCTCAGCTGTTTTTT. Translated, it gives CASSQRGQGASQLFF.